The rows below give T cell receptor beta chains drawn from one sample of a study of blood T cell repertoires in COVID-19. TCRdb keeps only in-frame clones here, not all; method: immunoSEQ multiplex PCR. The sample lists tens of thousands of clones, approximately 83% seen once, with 2% to 2.5% in the top ten. Sequenced: peripheral blood. These receptors all stem from a woman between 70 and 85 years old with acute or convalescent COVID-19. Each CDR3 is given with its conserved first and last residue. D genes are given only for firm matches. Where a row states a size, it is once, few, many or the class of an expanded clone; other rows omit it.

size: .; D: TRBD1; V: TRBV10-1; J: TRBJ1-5; CDR3: CASSGQVNQPQHF; DNA: TGCGCCAGCAGCGGACAGGTCAATCAGCCCCAGCATTTT
size: .; D: .; V: TRBV7-3; J: TRBJ2-5; CDR3: CASSLRGPQETQYF; DNA: TGTGCCAGCAGCTTAAGAGGCCCCCAAGAGACCCAGTACTTC
size: .; D: TRBD1; V: TRBV28; J: TRBJ2-5; CDR3: CASHQGVGETQYF; DNA: TGTGCCAGCCATCAGGGGGTGGGAGAGACCCAGTACTTC
size: .; D: .; V: TRBV11-3; J: TRBJ1-2; CDR3: CASSLDLGAQGYTF; DNA: TGTGCCAGCAGCTTAGATCTGGGGGCGCAAGGCTACACCTTC
size: once; D: .; V: TRBV3-1/TRBV3-2; J: TRBJ2-7; CDR3: CASSQREDYEQYF; DNA: TGTGCCAGCAGCCAAAGGGAGGATTACGAGCAGTACTTC
size: .; D: .; V: TRBV20-1; J: TRBJ1-5; CDR3: CSASGRENQPQHF; DNA: TGCAGTGCTAGTGGGAGGGAGAATCAGCCCCAGCATTTT
size: .; D: .; V: TRBV11-1; J: TRBJ2-5; CDR3: CASSSIAPQETQYF; DNA: TGTGCCAGCAGCTCAATAGCGCCACAAGAGACCCAGTACTTC
size: .; D: TRBD1; V: TRBV19; J: TRBJ1-1; CDR3: CASSMVAGQGTEAFF; DNA: TGTGCCAGTAGTATGGTAGCAGGACAGGGCACTGAAGCTTTCTTT
size: .; D: .; V: TRBV10-3; J: TRBJ1-6; CDR3: CAISGKGRDFNSPLHF; DNA: TGTGCCATCAGTGGAAAGGGGCGCGACTTTAATTCACCCCTCCACTTT
size: .; D: .; V: TRBV9; J: TRBJ1-6; CDR3: CASSGGAGSSYNSPLHF; DNA: TGTGCCAGCAGCGGAGGGGCGGGGTCGTCCTATAATTCACCCCTCCACTTT
size: .; D: .; V: TRBV9; J: TRBJ1-4; CDR3: CASSVEGGRNEKLFF; DNA: TGTGCCAGCAGCGTCGAGGGGGGGCGCAATGAAAAACTGTTTTTT
size: few; D: TRBD1; V: TRBV18; J: TRBJ2-1; CDR3: CASSSRTGDNEQFF; DNA: TGTGCCAGCTCATCACGGACAGGGGACAATGAGCAGTTCTTC
size: .; D: .; V: TRBV10-3; J: TRBJ1-2; CDR3: CAIRQFVDYGYTF; DNA: TGTGCCATCAGGCAGTTTGTGGACTATGGCTACACCTTC
size: .; D: TRBD1; V: TRBV30; J: TRBJ2-1; CDR3: CASTRGHNEQFF; DNA: TGTGCCTCCACCAGGGGGCACAATGAGCAGTTCTTC
size: once; D: TRBD2; V: TRBV5-1; J: TRBJ2-3; CDR3: CASSIIAGGRTDTQYF; DNA: TGCGCCAGCAGCATTATAGCGGGGGGGCGGACAGATACGCAGTATTTT
size: .; D: .; V: TRBV9; J: TRBJ2-3; CDR3: CASSVASVSSTDTQYF; DNA: TGTGCCAGCAGCGTAGCTAGCGTATCTAGCACAGATACGCAGTATTTT
size: .; D: .; V: TRBV19; J: TRBJ2-7; CDR3: CASSAGTFYEQYF; DNA: TGTGCCAGTAGTGCAGGGACATTCTACGAGCAGTACTTC
size: .; D: TRBD1; V: TRBV5-1; J: TRBJ1-1; CDR3: CASSQGAGGTEAFF; DNA: TGCGCCAGCAGTCAGGGAGCAGGGGGCACTGAAGCTTTCTTT
size: .; D: .; V: TRBV28; J: TRBJ1-5; CDR3: CASSLLGFEPQHF; DNA: TGTGCCAGCAGTTTACTGGGCTTCGAGCCCCAGCATTTT
size: few; D: .; V: TRBV2; J: TRBJ2-5; CDR3: CASSGVTDTQETQYF; DNA: TGTGCCAGCAGTGGAGTGACAGACACCCAAGAGACCCAGTACTTC
size: .; D: TRBD1; V: TRBV12-3/TRBV12-4; J: TRBJ1-2; CDR3: CASSEQGAYGYTF; DNA: TGTGCCAGCAGCGAACAGGGGGCCTATGGCTACACCTTC
size: .; D: TRBD2; V: TRBV4-2; J: TRBJ2-5; CDR3: CASSPGLAGGQETQYF; DNA: TGTGCCAGCAGCCCCGGACTAGCGGGGGGTCAAGAGACCCAGTACTTC
size: few; D: .; V: TRBV7-9; J: TRBJ1-1; CDR3: CASSSYMNTEAFF; DNA: TGTGCCAGCAGCTCCTATATGAACACTGAAGCTTTCTTT
size: .; D: TRBD2; V: TRBV10-1; J: TRBJ2-1; CDR3: CASSERFGRGGSYNEQFF; DNA: TGCGCCAGCAGTGAGAGGTTCGGCCGCGGGGGGTCCTACAATGAGCAGTTCTTC
size: .; D: .; V: TRBV18; J: TRBJ1-4; CDR3: CASSQSHLNEKLFF; DNA: TGTGCCAGCTCACAGAGCCACTTAAATGAAAAACTGTTTTTT